This T cell receptor beta chain originates from a study of OX40 agonist ivuxolimab in advanced cancers. Overall study context: Antecedent anti-PD-1, anti-PD-L1 or anti-CTLA-4 therapy was permissible, with roughly 36% having received some. Study outcomes and limitations: Individuals who were partial responders at 0.1-3.0 mg/kg had clonal expansion that ranked among the lowest. CD4+ and CD8+ blood T cells expanded clonally by week 6 at 0.1 to 3.0 mg/kg. Specificity for antigen went undetermined in the expanded peripheral T cells.

As to this clone: Its specificity is not known.

Some clones are missing from TCRdb's copy, which holds only in-frame ones; the method was immunoSEQ multiplex PCR. This sample yields about 84,000 clones, of which 84% are seen a single time; about 2.5% belongs to the top ten. This sequence originates from an adult with an advanced solid tumor such as melanoma, head and neck, liver or kidney cancer. The starting material was CD4+ or CD8+ T cells sorted from blood, obtained in a trial of the OX40 agonist ivuxolimab.

The CDR3 DNA is TGTGCCAGCAGACGGACAGGGGTGGGTCCCCAGCATTTT. The encoded protein is CASRRTGVGPQHF. The rearrangement uses TRBV27 and TRBJ1-5; 9 bases map to TRBD1. The CDR3 totals 13 residues. Germline V gene sequence: CDR1 MNHEY, CDR2 SMNVEV (reference sequence). V shed 6 bases, J shed 10 bases, and the junction held 7 bases outside the gene matches.